This T cell receptor beta chain was observed in a study of blood T cell repertoires in COVID-19 (dated by TCRdb to about 2020). Background for the entire study: The collaborator samples originated in the United States, Italy and Spain and spanned the acute and convalescent phases of COVID-19. The prospective study material was composed of cDNA or gDNA derived from T cells, B-cell-depleted T cells, or PBMCs. Subjects who had been exposed to COVID-19, were actively infected with it, or had recovered from it provided the deeply sampled blood TCRbeta repertoires that made up the dataset. A freely available public database, intended as a resource for researchers studying the immune response to SARS-CoV-2, is where the repertoires were released. The samples were drawn from the first 160 participants of the ongoing ImmuneRACE study and from over a thousand subjects provided by 6 global collaborators. A de-identified subject ID, COVID-19 status, age in years and sex were almost always included in the sample metadata. Where available, HLA class I and class II types were taken from metadata supplied by the sample provider and were not determined by assay-based typing.

Summary of the overall study and its limitations: Clinical and demographic metadata were provided uncurated, with the amount varying by source and participant.

For this clone: Its antigen has not been determined. Per-base quality was not reported, and no clone a single base away is much larger than it.

A second Seattle source provided samples from volunteer blood donors who had recovered from COVID-19. Collaborating institutions collected whole blood in K2EDTA tubes following their own protocols. For TCRbeta analysis, collaborator samples were shipped as frozen whole blood, as isolated PBMCs, or as DNA extracted from either sample type. The immunoSEQ Assay, a bias-controlled multiplex PCR, was used to amplify TCRbeta CDR3 regions from genomic DNA. In the paper's pipeline: The number of nucleated cells in each sample was estimated from the amplification of reference gene primers within the assay. To quantify the absolute abundance of each unique TCRbeta CDR3 rearrangement, sequence reads were collapsed and filtered. For each sample, productive Simpson clonality was calculated by taking the square root of Simpson's diversity index across productive rearrangements. The table comes from immuneACCESS by way of TCRdb, which keeps in-frame sequences with V and J called. Part of the clones is missing from these tables; in studies checked, under half for an unresolved V gene and the rest for unknown reasons. V and J calls and clone size are those listed in that table; D and trimming were worked out from the DNA. This sample has some 250,000 clones in its table, and around 87% of those were observed once. The ten largest clonotypes hold about 3.1% of the sample.

This clonotype was sampled from a woman aged 25 to 39 who had recovered from COVID-19. Sequenced input: peripheral blood.

CDR3 sequence: CASSLAGGEGYTF. The sequence in DNA is TGTGCCAGCAGCTTGGCGGGCGGGGAGGGCTACACCTTC. The chain couples TRBV5-4 to TRBJ1-2, with the D gene not confidently named. CDR1 and CDR2 were assigned from the germline V gene (reference sequence) as SGHNT and YYREEE. The junction carries 11 bases between V and J, which are trimmed by 0 bases and 8 bases respectively. The CDR3 contains 13 residues, cysteine and phenylalanine counted. CDR3 DNA is the only sequence kept; it has 39 bases, read in frame from the first base.